This T cell receptor (beta chain) was identified during a study of blood T cell repertoires in COVID-19. In the study overall: PBMCs, B-cell-depleted T cells, or T cells were the source of the cDNA or gDNA that made up the material.

Authors' data handling: The assay estimated nucleated cells by amplifying reference gene primers. The method was immunoSEQ multiplex PCR; TCRdb's version includes in-frame clones alone and lacks a portion of them. The V and J calls and clone size come from that table; D and trimming were worked out from the DNA. Of around 180,000 clones in the sample, nearly 85% were seen once. Source material: peripheral blood. This TCR derives from a woman aged 30 to 39 with acute or convalescent COVID-19.

The CDR3 sequence: CASSPSSGRAYEQYF. The CDR3 coding sequence is TGTGCCAGCAGCCCTTCCAGCGGGAGGGCCTACGAGCAGTACTTC. The rearrangement links TRBV28 to TRBJ2-7, with TRBD2 identical over 10 bases. Trimming took 6 bases from V and 2 from J; bases not matched to a gene: 7. The CDR3 has 15 amino acids. Per the germline V gene, CDR1 is MDHEN and CDR2 is SYDVKM.